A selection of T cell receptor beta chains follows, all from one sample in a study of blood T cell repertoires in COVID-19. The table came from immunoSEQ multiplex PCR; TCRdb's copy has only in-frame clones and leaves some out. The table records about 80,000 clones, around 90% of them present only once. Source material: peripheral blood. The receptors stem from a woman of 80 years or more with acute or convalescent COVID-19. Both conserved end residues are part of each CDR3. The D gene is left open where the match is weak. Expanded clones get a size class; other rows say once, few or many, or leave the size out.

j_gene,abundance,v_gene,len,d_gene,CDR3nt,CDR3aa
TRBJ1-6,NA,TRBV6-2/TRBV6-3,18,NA,TGTGCCAGCAGTTACACAATAACGGGAGGGGCGTATAATTCACCCCTCCACTTT,CASSYTITGGAYNSPLHF
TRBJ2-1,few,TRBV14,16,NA,TGTGCCAGCAGCCAAGATAATAGCGCTAAATACAATGAGCAGTTCTTC,CASSQDNSAKYNEQFF
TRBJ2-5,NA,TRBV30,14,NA,TGTGCCTTTGGCATAGGCGGTCATCAAGAGACCCAGTACTTC,CAFGIGGHQETQYF
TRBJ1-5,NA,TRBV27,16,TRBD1,TGTGCCAGCAGTTCCTTAGGCAGGGGGGAAGCTCAGCCCCAGCATTTT,CASSSLGRGEAQPQHF
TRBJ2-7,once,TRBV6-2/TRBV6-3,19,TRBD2,TGTGCCAGCAGTTACGATCGAGGGGGGCTAGCGGGATTTTCCTACGAGCAGTACTTC,CASSYDRGGLAGFSYEQYF
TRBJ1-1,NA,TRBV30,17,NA,TGTGCCTGGAGACTAGCGGGGGGACAACAGACGAACACTGAAGCTTTCTTT,CAWRLAGGQQTNTEAFF
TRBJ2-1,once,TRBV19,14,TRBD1,TGTGCCAGTAGGCCGGGACAGACCAACAATGAGCAGTTCTTC,CASRPGQTNNEQFF
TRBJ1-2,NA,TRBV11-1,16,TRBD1,TGTGCCAGCAGCTTAACCGTGAGGGGGCCCTCCTATGGCTACACCTTC,CASSLTVRGPSYGYTF
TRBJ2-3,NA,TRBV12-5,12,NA,TGTGCTAGTGGTTTGGTACAGGATACGCAGTATTTT,CASGLVQDTQYF
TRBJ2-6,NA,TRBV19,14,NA,TGTGCCAGCACTACTAGCTCTGGGGCCAACGTCCTGACTTTC,CASTTSSGANVLTF
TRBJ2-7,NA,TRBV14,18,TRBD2,TGTGCCAGCAGCCAAGCAGACCTAGCGGCCGCTGGTCTTTACGAGCAGTACTTC,CASSQADLAAAGLYEQYF
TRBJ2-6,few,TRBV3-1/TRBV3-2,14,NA,TGTGCCAGCACCGGACAGTCTGGGGCCAACGTCCTGACTTTC,CASTGQSGANVLTF
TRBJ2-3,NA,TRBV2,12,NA,TGTGCCAGCAGCAAACTAGACAACGTCCTGTATTTT,CASSKLDNVLYF
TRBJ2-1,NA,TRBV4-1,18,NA,TGCGCCAGCAGCCCCCGGGGGGCGGGAGAGGTTCACTACAATGAGCAGTTCTTC,CASSPRGAGEVHYNEQFF
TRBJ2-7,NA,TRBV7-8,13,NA,TGTGCCAGCAGCTTAACCGACAGATACGAGCAGTACTTC,CASSLTDRYEQYF
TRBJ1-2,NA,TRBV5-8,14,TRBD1,TGTGCCAGCAGCCTACGGACAGGGGGCTATGGCTACACCTTC,CASSLRTGGYGYTF
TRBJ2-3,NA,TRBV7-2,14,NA,TGTGCCAGCAGCTTAGGGAGTCTCACAGATACGCAGTATTTT,CASSLGSLTDTQYF
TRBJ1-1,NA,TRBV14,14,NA,TGTGCCAGCAGCCAGACGTCCTCGCGGACTGAAGCTTTCTTT,CASSQTSSRTEAFF
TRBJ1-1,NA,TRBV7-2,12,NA,TGTGCCAGCAATCGGGTTGGAGGGCAAGCTTTCTTT,CASNRVGGQAFF
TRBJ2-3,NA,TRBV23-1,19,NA,TGCGCCAGCAGTCCAACACCCCCAGCGGAGTACAGGGGCACAGATACGCAGTATTTT,CASSPTPPAEYRGTDTQYF
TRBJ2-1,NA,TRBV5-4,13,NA,TGTGCCAGCAGCCCCGGGACTTACAATGAGCAGTTCTTC,CASSPGTYNEQFF
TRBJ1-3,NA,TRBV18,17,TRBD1,TGTGCCAGCTCACCACGGACAGGGGGAGACTCGGGAAACACCATATATTTT,CASSPRTGGDSGNTIYF
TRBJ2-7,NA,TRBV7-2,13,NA,TGTGCCAGCAGCGCCGGACTACAAGACGAGCAGTACTTC,CASSAGLQDEQYF
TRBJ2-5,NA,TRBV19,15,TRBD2,TGTGCCAGTAGTCCGACTAGCGGGAGGGGTAAGACCCAGTACTTC,CASSPTSGRGKTQYF
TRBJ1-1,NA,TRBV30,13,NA,TGTGCCTGGAGCTCCGGGGATTACACTGAAGCTTTCTTT,CAWSSGDYTEAFF
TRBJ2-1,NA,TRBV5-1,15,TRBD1,TGCGCCAGCAGCCGGGAGCTACAGGGGGCCAATGAGCAGTTCTTC,CASSRELQGANEQFF
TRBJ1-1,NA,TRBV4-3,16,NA,TGCGCCAGCAGCCAAGATTTAGGGAGTGGTCGAGGTGAAGCTTTCTTT,CASSQDLGSGRGEAFF
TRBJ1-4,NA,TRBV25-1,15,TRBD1,TGTGCCAGCAGGAGAACGGGACAGGGGATTCAAAAACTGTTTTTT,CASRRTGQGIQKLFF